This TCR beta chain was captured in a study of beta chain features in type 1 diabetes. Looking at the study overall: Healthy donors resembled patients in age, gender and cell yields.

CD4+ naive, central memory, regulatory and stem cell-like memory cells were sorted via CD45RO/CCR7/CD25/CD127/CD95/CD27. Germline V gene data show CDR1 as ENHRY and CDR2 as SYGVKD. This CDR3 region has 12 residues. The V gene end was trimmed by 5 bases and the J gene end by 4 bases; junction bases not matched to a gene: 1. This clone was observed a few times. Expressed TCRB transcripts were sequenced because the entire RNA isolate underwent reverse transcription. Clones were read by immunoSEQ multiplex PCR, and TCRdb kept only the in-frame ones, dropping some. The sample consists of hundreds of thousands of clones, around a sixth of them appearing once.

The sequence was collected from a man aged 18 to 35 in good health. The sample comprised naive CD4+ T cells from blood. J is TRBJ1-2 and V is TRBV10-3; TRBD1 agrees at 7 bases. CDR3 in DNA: TGTGCCATCAGTCCAGGGGGCTATGGCTACACCTTC. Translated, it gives CAISPGGYGYTF.